This T cell receptor (beta chain) was observed in a study of a mutant IDH1 vaccine in newly diagnosed glioma. Points on this clone: Its specificity is not known.

CDR1 is MDHEN and CDR2 is SYDVKM in the germline V gene. Trimming removed 6 bases from V and 5 bases from J, with 11 bases in between. CDR3 length: 13 amino acids. As for time point: week 47, end of study. Vaccination comprised doses that each held 300 ug of mutant IDH1 20-mer peptide, plus topical imiquimod. Some clones are missing from TCRdb's copy, which holds only in-frame ones; the method was immunoSEQ multiplex PCR. The sample has tens of thousands of clones, approximately 84% seen once. The receptor was isolated from a man aged 35 to 55 with glioma. This specimen was PBMCs, taken from a glioma patient whose treatment included an IDH1 peptide vaccine. The V gene is TRBV28, the J gene TRBJ2-1; D unresolved. The CDR3 nucleotides are TGTGCCAGCAGCCCACCCTTACACAATGAGCAGTTCTTC. It translates to CASSPPLHNEQFF.